The rows below give T cell receptor beta chains drawn from one sample of a study of blood T cell repertoires in COVID-19. The protocol was immunoSEQ multiplex PCR, while the TCRdb copy is restricted to in-frame clones and leaves out a portion. The sample includes hundreds of thousands of clones, 88% of them seen just once. The sample taken for sequencing was peripheral blood. The receptors come from a woman aged 25 to 39 with COVID-19, enrolled during active disease. Both conserved end residues are part of each CDR3. The order of the fields is D gene, clone size, V gene, J gene, CDR3 length, CDR3 protein, CDR3 DNA. The D gene is left open where the match is weak. Size is omitted from some rows. Given values are once, few, many or a class for expanded clones.

.	.	TRBV12-3/TRBV12-4	TRBJ1-2	13	CASSLTANYGYTF	TGTGCCAGCAGTTTAACAGCCAACTATGGCTACACCTTC
.	.	TRBV7-6	TRBJ1-4	15	CASSLGGSPGEKLFF	TGTGCCAGCAGCTTAGGCGGGAGTCCGGGGGAAAAACTGTTTTTT
.	.	TRBV5-1	TRBJ2-3	16	CASSLVVASSTDTQYF	TGCGCCAGCAGCTTGGTGGTAGCGAGTAGCACAGATACGCAGTATTTT
.	.	TRBV6-2/TRBV6-3	TRBJ1-1	16	CASSYSGGLLNTEAFF	TGTGCCAGCAGTTACTCGGGCGGGCTGTTGAACACTGAAGCTTTCTTT
TRBD1	.	TRBV10-3	TRBJ2-7	13	CATLQGAWYEQYF	TGTGCCACCCTACAGGGGGCATGGTACGAGCAGTACTTC
.	.	TRBV7-9	TRBJ1-1	15	CASSLGGVTSDEAFF	TGTGCCAGCAGCCTAGGGGGGGTGACGTCTGATGAAGCTTTCTTT
.	.	TRBV18	TRBJ1-1	15	CASSPPGQRNTEAFF	TGTGCCAGCTCACCACCCGGACAGAGGAACACTGAAGCTTTCTTT
TRBD1	.	TRBV4-3	TRBJ2-7	16	CASSQYSGTGSGEQYF	TGCGCCAGCAGCCAATACTCCGGGACAGGGTCGGGCGAGCAGTACTTC
TRBD1	.	TRBV5-4	TRBJ1-1	18	CASSPLATGGSWNTEAFF	TGTGCCAGCAGCCCTTTAGCAACAGGGGGCTCGTGGAACACTGAAGCTTTCTTT
TRBD1	.	TRBV5-4	TRBJ1-2	13	CASSGTGNYGYTF	TGTGCCAGCAGCGGGACAGGGAACTATGGCTACACCTTC
TRBD2	.	TRBV11-2	TRBJ2-7	18	CASSSGTSGGARVYEQYF	TGTGCCAGCAGCTCAGGGACTAGCGGGGGGGCCCGGGTCTACGAGCAGTACTTC
TRBD1	many	TRBV5-4	TRBJ2-3	15	CASRLDRGLTDTQYF	TGTGCCAGCAGGTTAGACAGGGGGCTCACAGATACGCAGTATTTT
TRBD2	.	TRBV7-9	TRBJ2-6	19	CASSSEGQRESSGANVLTF	TGTGCCAGCAGCTCCGAGGGCCAGCGGGAGAGTTCTGGGGCCAACGTCCTGACTTTC
.	.	TRBV13	TRBJ2-3	16	CASSLAGRVSTDTQYF	TGTGCCAGCAGCTTAGCTGGCAGGGTAAGCACAGATACGCAGTATTTT
.	.	TRBV20-1	TRBJ2-1	12	CSASLGENEQFF	TGCAGTGCTAGTCTAGGGGAAAATGAGCAGTTCTTC
.	.	TRBV5-1	TRBJ2-7	19	CASSLNRPEQGGIRYEQYF	TGCGCCAGCAGCTTGAATCGGCCCGAACAGGGAGGGATCCGCTACGAGCAGTACTTC
TRBD2	.	TRBV6-2/TRBV6-3	TRBJ2-7	17	CASSSPRVSGGGYEQYF	TGTGCCAGCAGTTCACCCCGCGTAAGCGGGGGGGGCTACGAGCAGTACTTC
TRBD1	few	TRBV2	TRBJ2-7	13	CASLGGANYEQYF	TGTGCCAGCTTAGGGGGCGCGAACTACGAGCAGTACTTC
.	.	TRBV11-2	TRBJ1-3	14	CASSLVGQGNTIYF	TGTGCCAGCAGCTTAGTAGGACAGGGAAACACCATATATTTT
.	.	TRBV2	TRBJ2-1	14	CATEGFRGSNEQFF	TGTGCGACCGAAGGGTTTCGGGGTAGCAATGAGCAGTTCTTC
.	.	TRBV2	TRBJ2-1	14	CASSPRDSYNEQFF	TGTGCCAGCAGCCCCCGGGACTCCTACAATGAGCAGTTCTTC
.	.	TRBV5-1	TRBJ2-1	15	CATREKGSSYNEQFF	TGCGCCACCCGGGAAAAGGGAAGCTCCTACAATGAGCAGTTCTTC
.	.	TRBV7-2	TRBJ1-2	16	CASRPTGTPGSYGYTF	TGTGCCAGCAGGCCCACCGGGACACCAGGGTCGTATGGCTACACCTTC
.	.	TRBV13	TRBJ1-5	16	CASSYSGGLGNQPQHF	TGTGCCAGCAGCTACTCGGGGGGCTTGGGAAATCAGCCCCAGCATTTT
.	.	TRBV5-8	TRBJ2-1	15	CASNDPGGLHNEQFF	TGTGCCAGCAATGACCCGGGGGGCCTTCACAATGAGCAGTTCTTC
TRBD2	.	TRBV7-2	TRBJ2-2	16	CASSFGAGGYTGELFF	TGTGCCAGCAGCTTTGGGGCGGGAGGGTACACCGGGGAGCTGTTTTTT
.	few	TRBV10-3	TRBJ1-2	12	CAISERGSDYTF	TGTGCCATCAGTGAGAGAGGGTCGGACTACACCTTC
TRBD1	.	TRBV19	TRBJ2-5	17	CASSIDSTGISQETQYF	TGTGCCAGTAGTATAGATTCGACAGGGATATCCCAAGAGACCCAGTACTTC
.	once	TRBV7-2	TRBJ1-2	15	CASSSNSGLQGGYTF	TGTGCCAGCAGCTCCAACTCGGGTCTTCAGGGGGGCTACACCTTC
TRBD2	.	TRBV11-2	TRBJ2-3	18	CASRHPFGEREAGDTQYF	TGTGCCAGCCGCCACCCTTTTGGTGAGCGGGAGGCGGGAGATACGCAGTATTTT
.	.	TRBV2	TRBJ2-3	14	CAASEGGATDTQYF	TGTGCCGCCAGTGAGGGGGGGGCGACAGATACGCAGTATTTT
TRBD2	.	TRBV10-3	TRBJ2-2	16	CAISESGTRGAGELFF	TGTGCCATCAGTGAGTCCGGGACTAGAGGCGCCGGGGAGCTGTTTTTT
.	.	TRBV20-1	TRBJ1-4	14	CSASAGGINEKLFF	TGCAGTGCTAGTGCCGGGGGGATTAATGAAAAACTGTTTTTT
.	.	TRBV4-1	TRBJ2-1	16	CASSQVRLLYYNEQFF	TGCGCCAGCAGCCAAGTCCGACTTCTATACTACAATGAGCAGTTCTTC
.	few	TRBV18	TRBJ1-5	16	CASSRLAAGSNQPQHF	TGTGCCAGCTCACGGTTGGCGGCCGGTAGCAATCAGCCCCAGCATTTT
.	.	TRBV29-1	TRBJ2-3	15	CSVGGPRGATDTQYF	TGCAGCGTTGGGGGGCCTAGAGGGGCGACAGATACGCAGTATTTT
.	.	TRBV7-2	TRBJ2-7	14	CASSLDVTPYEQYF	TGTGCCAGCAGCTTAGACGTGACACCCTACGAGCAGTACTTC
.	.	TRBV28	TRBJ1-2	11	CASSPRGGYTF	TGTGCCAGCAGCCCCAGGGGTGGCTACACCTTC
.	.	TRBV19	TRBJ2-1	14	CASSEGGLRSRQFF	TGTGCCAGTAGTGAAGGGGGACTACGGTCACGGCAGTTCTTC
TRBD1	.	TRBV19	TRBJ1-2	16	CASNQGQAGPLSGYTF	TGTGCCAGTAACCAAGGACAGGCGGGTCCGCTAAGTGGCTACACCTTC
.	.	TRBV6-2/TRBV6-3	TRBJ2-3	18	CASSYVVGRSQSTDTQYF	TGTGCCAGCAGTTACGTTGTGGGGCGGTCCCAGAGCACAGATACGCAGTATTTT
.	.	TRBV11-2	TRBJ1-1	13	CASTTTRGTEAFF	TGTGCCAGCACAACAACCAGGGGCACTGAAGCTTTCTTT
.	.	TRBV21-1	TRBJ1-4	15	CASSKEDRGSEKLFF	TGTGCCAGCAGCAAAGAGGATCGGGGGAGTGAAAAACTGTTTTTT
TRBD2	.	TRBV7-9	TRBJ2-5	15	CASSLGLAGRETQYF	TGTGCCAGCAGCCTAGGACTAGCGGGTAGAGAGACCCAGTACTTC
TRBD1	.	TRBV29-1	TRBJ1-1	12	CSVGTGNTEAFF	TGCAGCGTTGGGACAGGCAACACTGAAGCTTTCTTT
.	.	TRBV27	TRBJ2-1	16	CASSLSWKGGHGEQFF	TGTGCCAGCAGTTTATCGTGGAAGGGGGGGCATGGTGAGCAGTTCTTC
TRBD1	.	TRBV4-1	TRBJ1-5	17	CASSPNRGQYSNQPQHF	TGCGCCAGCAGTCCCAACAGGGGTCAATATAGCAATCAGCCCCAGCATTTT
.	.	TRBV7-2	TRBJ2-3	15	CASSPDSASTDTQYF	TGTGCCAGCAGCCCCGATAGCGCAAGCACAGATACGCAGTATTTT
.	.	TRBV27	TRBJ1-2	13	CASSFHSYYGYTF	TGTGCCAGCAGTTTTCACAGCTACTATGGCTACACCTTC
TRBD2	.	TRBV18	TRBJ2-1	19	CASSPRGLAGLHSYNEQFF	TGTGCCAGCTCCCCTCGGGGGCTAGCGGGACTCCACTCCTACAATGAGCAGTTCTTC
.	.	TRBV7-2	TRBJ2-5	13	CASSLVDPAAQYF	TGTGCCAGCAGCTTAGTAGACCCCGCGGCCCAGTACTTC
TRBD2	.	TRBV3-1/TRBV3-2	TRBJ2-1	17	CASSQDGGLAPYNEQFF	TGTGCCAGCAGCCAAGATGGGGGACTAGCTCCCTACAATGAGCAGTTCTTC
.	.	TRBV7-7	TRBJ2-1	15	CASSSPRSHNNEQFF	TGTGCTAGCAGCTCCCCCCGGAGCCATAACAATGAGCAGTTCTTC